This T cell receptor beta chain came from a study of T cell responses to AZD1222 COVID-19 vaccine (dated by TCRdb to the early 2020s). About the full investigation: AZD1222 recipients with second doses at about 4 weeks or about 12 weeks were pooled, because spike-specific TCR depth and breadth did not differ between schedules. A total of 230 or so trial participants underwent TCR sequencing, of whom some 210 received two doses of AZD1222 and 26 received two doses of the MenACWY control vaccine. Trial participants were enrolled by age into 18-55, 56-69 and 70-plus year subgroups, with approximately 150, 30 and 60 TCR-sequenced participants respectively.

The time point label corresponds to: baseline before first vaccination. The vaccinee samples were drawn from two UK trials, COV001 and COV002, one of which was a single-blind randomized controlled phase 2/3 trial testing AZD1222 (ChAdOx1 nCoV-19) in healthy adults. Trial participant PBMC samples were collected at day 0 and day 28 after the second dose for TCRbeta chain sequencing. The CDR3 regions of human TCRbeta chains were analyzed by immunosequencing. In the original analysis: Repertoire TCRs were matched against a reference library of SARS-CoV-2-specific TCRs generated with the MIRA antigen-specificity platform. Breadth was defined as the fraction of unique TCRs that were SARS-CoV-2-associated, and depth was defined as the fraction of total T cells that were SARS-CoV-2-associated. Using the MIRA data, each spike-specific TCR was assigned both to the spike region to which the TCR was reactive and to a CD4 or CD8 class. Log10-transformed breadth and depth values were compared by one-way ANOVA with Sidak's multiple comparisons tests. This is the immuneACCESS table as TCRdb keeps it, with only in-frame sequences that have V and J called. A part of the clones is gone; compared with another copy, unresolved V genes explain less than half, and the rest is unexplained. For V, J and clone size, that table is used; D and trimming come from the DNA. Across this sample there are about 61,000 clones, with 85% to 90% seen only once. The ten largest clonotypes hold 4.9% of the sample.

Results the study describes overall, beyond this receptor: Reportedly, close to half of the unique spike-specific TCRs recognized epitopes lying outside the regions that are mutated in the B.1.351 and B.1.1.7 variants. The vaccine-associated CD4 TCRs covered the entire spike protein, and the dominant responses fell in regions 160-218 and 743-854. Because no samples from the day 14 peak response were available, repertoires could be characterized only after the peak T cell response. In the small 56-69-year group, the increase in depth fell short of significance, most likely because of low power. Participants were mostly white British and included more females than males, and it was suggested by the authors that clonal diversity may have been underestimated. Conclusions about previously exposed vaccinees were limited because only six AZD1222 recipients were SARS-CoV-2 seropositive at baseline. After two AZD1222 doses, spike-specific TCR breadth and depth were significantly higher than at day 0 and than in MenACWY recipients.

Taken from cysteine to phenylalanine, the CDR3 has 14 residues. Only CDR3 DNA is held: 42 bases, read in frame from base 1. CDR1 and CDR2, per the germline V gene, are SGHVS and FQNEAQ. V ends up 5 bases short and J 6 bases short, with an unmatched junction base count of 10. This clone was seen a few times. There is no known antigen for this receptor. Base qualities are not provided; no much larger clone lies one nucleotide away. The source is an adult in good health. The starting material was peripheral blood, obtained on day 0 of AZD1222 vaccination. Recombination connected TRBV7-8 to TRBJ2-7, with 7 central nucleotides matching TRBD1. The DNA sequence is given as TGTGCCAGCAGCACTGGGACCCCAGGGGGCGAGCAGTACTTC. This translates into CASSTGTPGGEQYF.